This T cell receptor beta chain was documented in a study of blood T cells in healthy people across ages. General study findings and limits: Unsorted PBMCs blocked a conclusive comparison of naive and antigen-experienced cells.

Comments on this clonotype: Its target is unknown.

The V and J ends lost 4 bases and 14 bases respectively, with 22 bases between them. Germline loops: CDR1 LGHDT, CDR2 YNNKEL (reference sequence). There are 14 residues in the CDR3. PCR was performed a second time for roughly 7 to 12 cycles using a sample-barcoded 5' primer and a J-beta primer mix. Template switching added a 12-random-nucleotide identifier to every cDNA molecule. Each CDR3 protein is one row after TCRdb ran MiXCR on the 5' RACE reads. The repertoire holds more than 700,000 distinct CDR3 sequences, with 40% to 65% as singletons. The receptor was derived from a man at least 80 years old in good health. Sequenced: blood. The chain carries TRBV3-1 and TRBJ2-3; weak D call: TRBD2 (5 bases). The CDR3 region has the DNA TGTGCCAGCAGCCGGACTGAGGAGGTCGGAGACGCGTATTTT. Its translation: CASSRTEEVGDAYF.